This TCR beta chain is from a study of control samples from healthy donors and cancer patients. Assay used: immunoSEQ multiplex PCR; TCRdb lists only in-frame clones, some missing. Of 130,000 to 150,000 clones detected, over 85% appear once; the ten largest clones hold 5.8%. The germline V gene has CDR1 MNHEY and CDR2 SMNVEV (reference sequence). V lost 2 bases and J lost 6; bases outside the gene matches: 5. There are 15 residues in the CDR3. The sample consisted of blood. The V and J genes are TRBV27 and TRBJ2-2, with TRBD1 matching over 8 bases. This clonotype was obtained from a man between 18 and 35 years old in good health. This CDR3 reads CASSLGWGQAGELFF. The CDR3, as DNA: TGTGCCAGCAGTTTAGGGTGGGGACAGGCCGGGGAGCTGTTTTTT.